This T cell receptor (beta chain) was recorded in a study of blood T cell repertoires in COVID-19. Study in general: Whether acute or convalescent, the COVID-19 samples came from the United States, Italy and Spain. The cDNA or gDNA used as material had been derived from T cells, B-cell-depleted T cells, or PBMCs.

From germline, CDR1 is SGHNT and CDR2 YYREEE (reference sequence). The V and J ends lost 2 bases and 9 bases respectively, with 18 bases between them. The CDR3 is 16 residues long. Per the original methods: Amplification of reference gene primers was used by the study to estimate nucleated cell counts. Only in-frame clones appear in the TCRdb table, and some are missing; sequencing was by immunoSEQ multiplex PCR. The D gene and trimming were derived from the DNA, and the V and J assignments and clone size from that table. Of 25,000 to 40,000 clones listed, around 90% were seen once; the top ten hold more than 13%.

V gene TRBV5-4 combines with J gene TRBJ1-6; possible D gene TRBD1, 5 bases. The sample was peripheral blood. The clonotype originates from a man aged 55 to 70 with active COVID-19. This chain's CDR3 is CASSFAGQAVGSPLHF. DNA of the CDR3: TGTGCCAGCAGCTTCGCGGGGCAGGCAGTCGGTTCACCCCTCCACTTT. The complete variable domain, with remaining parts taken from reference TRBV5-4 and TRBJ1-6, reads ETGVTQSPTHLIKTRGQQVTLRCSSQSGHNTVSWYQQALGQGPQFIFQYYREEENGRGNFPPRFSGLQFPNYSSELNVNALELDDSALYLCASSFAGQAVGSPLHFGNGTRLTVT.